The 8 T cell receptor beta chains given below trace back to one sample, sequenced in a study of breast tumors, draining lymph nodes, adjacent tissues. TCRdb independently ran MiXCR on the multiplex PCR reads; one entry per CDR3 protein. The sample contains tens of thousands of distinct CDR3 sequences, approximately 28% of which appear only once. Breast cancer patients provided tissue from their axillary draining lymph nodes. Sequenced input: axillary lymph node tissue. Source of these receptors: a female donor with breast cancer. Some clones in this sample may be carry-over from other donors' samples.

This clonotype appeared many times. The V gene is TRBV3-1, the J gene TRBJ2-5, with 12 positions matching TRBD1. V was pared by 4 bases and J by 5 bases, with 8 bases of the junction left unmatched. The CDR3 sequence is 16 residues long. Per the germline V gene, CDR1 is LGHDT and CDR2 is YNNKEL (reference sequence). The CDR3 region is CASSLRDRGLGETQYF. Here the CDR3 DNA reads TGTGCCAGCAGCCTCCGGGACAGGGGGCTGGGGGAGACCCAGTACTTC.

This clonotype appeared many times. The chain employs TRBV27 and TRBJ1-3; D not certain. CDR3 length equals 13 residues. Germline V gene data show CDR1 as MNHEY and CDR2 as SMNVEV (reference sequence). Trimming pared 6 bases from V and 2 bases from J, leaving 8 bases between. Here the CDR3 DNA reads TGTGCCAGCAGCCTAACCCCTGGAAACACCATATATTTT. The encoded protein is CASSLTPGNTIYF.

This clonotype was counted at least ten times. J is TRBJ2-5 and V is TRBV5-8, with 8 bases lining up with TRBD1. With V trimmed by 3 bases and J by 0 bases, 7 bases remained unmatched. The length of the CDR3 is 16 residues. Germline CDR1 SGHTS, CDR2 YDEGEE. The CDR3 sequence is CASSYKTGAYQETQYF. In DNA, the CDR3 is TGTGCCAGCAGCTACAAGACAGGGGCGTACCAAGAGACCCAGTACTTC.

The table lists this clonotype with many counts. The chain combines TRBV12-3 or TRBV12-4 with TRBJ1-4; TRBD1 might be the D (5 bases). This CDR3 spans 14 amino acids. Trimming pared 6 bases from V and 7 bases from J, leaving 15 bases between. In DNA, the CDR3 is TGTGCCAGCAGGCTGACAGCCCGGCCTGAAAAACTGTTTTTT. Its translation: CASRLTARPEKLFF.

The chain joins TRBV5-1 to TRBJ1-3; D is undetermined. Trimming left V 2 bases short and J 0 bases short, with 15 bases between. The CDR3 contains 17 residues. Germline loops: CDR1 SGHRS, CDR2 YFSETQ. CDR3 nucleotides: TGCGCCAGCAGCTTCGACGGCAGGTTAAGCTCTGGAAACACCATATATTTT. It encodes CASSFDGRLSSGNTIYF.

This clonotype was seen ten or more times. The chain carries TRBV7-2 and TRBJ2-3; 12 bases are shared with TRBD2. Germline V gene data show CDR1 as SGHTA and CDR2 as FQGNSA. V shed 4 bases, J shed 4 bases, and the junction held 6 bases outside the gene matches. The CDR3 is 16 residues long. This chain's CDR3 is CASSSGLAGLSDTQYF. In nucleotides, the CDR3 is TGTGCCAGCAGCTCCGGACTAGCGGGATTGTCAGATACGCAGTATTTT.

This clonotype was seen a few times. V gene TRBV20-1 combines with J gene TRBJ1-3; the D gene is possibly TRBD1 (6 bases). CDR1 DFQATT and CDR2 SNEGSKA come from the germline V gene (reference sequence). Trimming removed 6 bases from V and 6 bases from J, with 21 bases in between. This CDR3 is 15 amino acids long. The CDR3 loop is CSATSAGGGANTIYF. The CDR3 nucleotides are TGCAGTGCCACTAGTGCCGGGGGGGGGGCAAACACCATATATTTT.

The gene calls are TRBV30 and TRBJ2-2; 10 bases map to TRBD2. The ends lost 3 bases at V and 7 bases at J; junction bases unmatched: 14. Germline CDR1 is GTSNPN and CDR2 is SVGIG (reference sequence). CDR3 length: 17 residues. The CDR3 protein is CAWRPPASGRGSGELFF. In DNA form, the CDR3 reads TGTGCCTGGAGGCCGCCGGCTAGCGGGAGAGGGAGCGGGGAGCTGTTTTTT.